These 32 T cell receptor beta chains were all obtained from the same sample, sequenced in a study of Graves' ophthalmopathy and Graves' hyperthyroidism (dated by TCRdb to 2017 to 2018). The sequencer listed for this sample is Illumina HiSeq 2000. For repertoire sequencing, TCR beta CDR3 regions were amplified from RNA transcripts. A first-round RT-PCR used HTBI primers with the Qiagen OneStep RT-PCR kit, followed by a second-round multiplex PCR, size selection and purification. Through fastp at Q25 and MiXCR, TCRdb rebuilt clones from the public reads, retaining in-frame beta chains. Every distinct CDR3 protein forms one entry, paired with its most common genes and DNA. The sample profile shows around 1.1 million distinct CDR3 sequences; around a third of them were found once. The biggest ten clones account for 11% of the sample. The sample was peripheral blood or thyroid tissue (not recorded which). The source of these receptors is an adult man with Graves' hyperthyroidism.

CDR3 loop: CRDRGSNTEAFF. CDR3 nucleotide sequence: TGCAGGGACAGGGGTTCGAACACTGAAGCTTTCTTT. The rearrangement uses TRBV29-1 and TRBJ1-1; 9 positions match TRBD1. This CDR3 has 12 residues. Germline lookup yields CDR1 SQVTM and CDR2 ANQGSEA.

This rearrangement joins TRBV11-2 to TRBJ1-2; D unclear. The CDR3 is 18 amino acids. Germline CDR1 and CDR2: SGHAT and FQNNGV. V was pared by 1 base and J by 1 base, with 19 bases between. Here the CDR3 reads CASSLAPGLVMGNYGYTF. CDR3 sequence (DNA): TGTGCCAGCAGCTTAGCGCCGGGTCTCGTCATGGGTAACTATGGCTACACCTTC.

The chain links TRBV12-3 or TRBV12-4 to TRBJ2-7, with a possible D match to TRBD1 (6 bases). The V gene lost 5 bases and the J gene lost 0 bases, with 14 bases spanning the gap. This CDR3 contains 15 residues. CDR3 bases: TGTGCCAGCAGTGACTACAAGGGGGTCTCCTACGAGCAGTACTTC. It translates to CASSDYKGVSYEQYF.

The J gene is TRBJ1-2, the V gene TRBV7-2, with D uncertain. This CDR3 spans 15 amino acids. Between the trimmed V and J ends, which lost 5 bases and 3 bases, there was a span of 16 bases. CDR1 SGHTA and CDR2 FQGNSA come from the germline V gene. This CDR3 reads CASSQARQDHYGYTF. The CDR3 region has the DNA TGTGCCAGCAGCCAAGCCCGACAAGACCACTATGGCTACACCTTC.

This chain uses TRBV9 with TRBJ2-5; 8 nucleotides align to TRBD1. With 0 bases clipped from V and 0 bases from J, the junction kept 7 bases outside the gene matches. CDR1 and CDR2 from the germline V gene are SGDLS and YYNGEE. CDR3 size: 17 residues. For the CDR3, the DNA is TGTGCCAGCAGCGTAGTAGGAGGGGACAGGTACCAAGAGACCCAGTACTTC. This gives the protein CASSVVGGDRYQETQYF.

In its sample, this clonotype was seen many times. The V gene is TRBV29-1, the J gene TRBJ1-1, with a weak D call TRBD1 (5 bases). Germline V lookup: CDR1 SQVTM, CDR2 ANQGSEA. The CDR3 extends over 13 amino acids. Trimming cost V 5 bases and J 0 bases, with 10 bases left between them. DNA of the CDR3: TGCAGCGTTCTACAGGCGATGAACACTGAAGCTTTCTTT. This gives the protein CSVLQAMNTEAFF.

As to this clonotype: This may be a read error, as it is one base from a much larger clone. This chain links TRBV9 with TRBJ1-5, with 7 positions matching TRBD1. Germline V gene sequence: CDR1 SGDLS, CDR2 YYNGEE. The CDR3 is made up of 15 amino acids. J was trimmed by 3 bases and V by 3 bases; bases with no gene match: 6. CDR3 region: CASSAGGSFNQPQHF. As DNA, the CDR3 is TGTGCCAGCAGCGCAGGGGGGAGTTTCAATCAGCCCCAGCATTTT.

Here the CDR3 DNA reads TGCAGCGTTGAGATGCCCGGGACTAGCGGGATGTACGAGCAGTACTTC. This translates into CSVEMPGTSGMYEQYF. The J gene is TRBJ2-7, the V gene TRBV29-1; 13 nucleotides agree with TRBD2. V lost 3 bases and J lost 4; bases outside the gene matches: 9. The CDR3 runs to 16 residues. The germline CDR1 and CDR2 sequences are SQVTM and ANQGSEA.

V is TRBV12-3 or TRBV12-4 and J is TRBJ1-6; D perhaps matches TRBD1 (5 bases). This CDR3 region has 17 residues. The ends were cut back, 3 bases at V and 1 base at J, with 13 bases in the middle. CDR3 in DNA: TGTGCCAGCAGTTTCTCGACTGGGGGTTCCTATAATTCACCCCTCCACTTT. Its protein is CASSFSTGGSYNSPLHF.

The V and J genes are TRBV7-2 and TRBJ2-2, with D possibly matching TRBD2 (6 bases). The CDR3 totals 16 residues. In germline, CDR1 is SGHTA, CDR2 FQGNSA. Trimming took off 5 bases at V and 6 bases at J, with 19 bases between the two ends. In DNA form, the CDR3 reads TGTGCCAGCAGCGGAACTAGCCGCGCCTCGGCCGGGGAGCTGTTTTTT. Translation gives CASSGTSRASAGELFF.

This clonotype appeared many times. In nucleotides, the CDR3 is TGTGCCAGCAGCTTAGAATGGGCAGGGGTGAGAACTGAAGCTTTCTTT. Protein: CASSLEWAGVRTEAFF. The chain has TRBV7-9 and TRBJ1-1, with D maybe TRBD1 (6 bases). V lost 1 base and J 5 bases, leaving 17 bases between the germline ends. The CDR3 is 16 amino acids. CDR1 and CDR2 (germline): SEHNR, FQNEAQ (reference sequence).

This clonotype was observed a handful of times. J is TRBJ2-5 and V is TRBV15; D is unclear. The CDR3 runs to 15 residues. The V gene's germline CDR1 is LNHNV and CDR2 YYDKDF (reference sequence). V shed 0 bases and J shed 2 bases, with 10 bases lying between them. CDR3 sequence (DNA): TGTGCCACCAGCAGAGATCCGGGTGGACAAGAGACCCAGTACTTC. Its translation: CATSRDPGGQETQYF.

V and J are TRBV7-2 and TRBJ2-6; no clear D. V lost 4 bases, J lost 4 bases, and 8 bases lay in between. In germline, CDR1 is SGHTA, CDR2 FQGNSA. The CDR3 length is 14 residues. The CDR3: CASSSFSGANVLTF. CDR3 sequence (DNA): TGTGCCAGCAGCTCATTTTCAGGGGCCAACGTCCTGACTTTC.

This clonotype was seen many times. The chain uses TRBV15 and TRBJ1-2; D might be TRBD1 (5 bases). CDR3 size: 15 residues. Per the germline V gene, CDR1 is LNHNV and CDR2 is YYDKDF (reference sequence). Deletions cut 0 bases from V and 14 bases from J, with 22 bases between. The CDR3, as DNA: TGTGCCACCAGCAGAGATGGGACCAGGGAGGATAGATCAACCTTC. The encoded protein is CATSRDGTREDRSTF.

This clonotype was recorded only once. V and J are TRBV5-1 and TRBJ2-2; D may correspond to TRBD1 or TRBD2 (5 bases each). CDR1 SGHRS and CDR2 YFSETQ come from the germline V gene. Trimming removed 0 bases at V and 4 bases at J, with 16 bases between. The CDR3 is 17 amino acids. The DNA of the CDR3 is TGCGCCAGCAGCTTGGGACGGTCCGGGACGAGCACCGGGGAGCTGTTTTTT. Its protein product is CASSLGRSGTSTGELFF.

The chain carries TRBV28 and TRBJ2-7; TRBD2 might be the D (5 bases). Trimming cost V 4 bases and J 3 bases, with 16 bases left between them. This CDR3 spans 15 amino acids. From germline, CDR1 is MDHEN and CDR2 SYDVKM. The CDR3 coding sequence is TGTGCCAGCAGTTCACCGACTAAACAGCTCTACGAGCAGTACTTC. Translating it yields CASSSPTKQLYEQYF.

This clonotype has only a few counts. The chain joins TRBV9 to TRBJ1-1, with D perhaps matching TRBD1 (6 bases). The CDR3 consists of 13 residues. Trimming shortened V by 4 bases and J by 6 bases, and 13 bases separated the two germline ends. Germline-derived CDR1 and CDR2 are SGDLS and YYNGEE. The CDR3 coding sequence is TGTGCCAGCAGCCACGGGACACTCGCTGAAGCTTTCTTT. Its translation is CASSHGTLAEAFF. Complete variable domain (other parts from reference TRBV9 and TRBJ1-1): DSGVTQTPKHLITATGQRVTLRCSPRSGDLSVYWYQQSLDQGLQFLIQYYNGEERAKGNILERFSAQQFPDLHSELNLSSLELGDSALYFCASSHGTLAEAFFGQGTRLTVV.

This clonotype has ten or more counts. This chain uses TRBV10-1 with TRBJ1-6, with D uncertain. Germline lookup yields CDR1 WNHNN and CDR2 SYGVQD (reference sequence). Trimming stripped 5 bases from V and 5 bases from J, with 10 bases between. The CDR3 runs to 14 residues. CDR3 bases: TGCGCCAGCAGTCCTAGTCCGGATAATTCACCCCTCCACTTT. Its translation: CASSPSPDNSPLHF.

This clonotype was recorded a few times. The chain employs TRBV20-1 and TRBJ2-5, with D perhaps matching TRBD1 or TRBD2 (5 bases each). Germline-derived CDR1 and CDR2 are DFQATT and SNEGSKA (reference sequence). The CDR3 is 14 residues long. V was clipped by 2 bases and J by 3 bases, with 13 bases between them. The CDR3 coding sequence is TGCAGTGCTAGATCCTTAGGGACCAAAGAGACCCAGTACTTC. Translation: CSARSLGTKETQYF.

This clonotype was detected only a few times. This sequence joins TRBV6-6 and TRBJ1-2; the D is unclear. V dropped 0 bases and J dropped 4 bases, with 9 bases sitting between them. This CDR3 is built from 14 residues. Germline V gene sequence: CDR1 MNHNY, CDR2 SVGAGI (reference sequence). CDR3 bases: TGTGCCAGCAGTTACTCGGTCAGCGCCTATGGCTACACCTTC. Its protein product is CASSYSVSAYGYTF.

The V and J genes are TRBV6-2 or TRBV6-3 and TRBJ2-7; D remains ambiguous. The germline V gene has CDR1 MNHEY and CDR2 SVGEGT. The V and J ends lost 0 bases and 3 bases respectively, with 15 bases between them. The CDR3 has 16 amino acids. This CDR3 is CASSYSNFAGDYEQYF. Here the CDR3 DNA reads TGTGCCAGCAGTTACTCGAACTTCGCAGGCGACTACGAGCAGTACTTC.

The chain joins TRBV15 to TRBJ1-2, with TRBD1 matching 9 bases. With V trimmed by 0 bases and J by 4 bases, 3 bases remained unmatched. The CDR3 is 15 amino acids. Per germline, CDR1 LNHNV and CDR2 YYDKDF (reference sequence). The CDR3 region is CATSRELGQGYGYTF. CDR3 nucleotide sequence: TGTGCCACCAGCAGAGAATTGGGACAGGGCTATGGCTACACCTTC.

V usage is TRBV6-6 and J usage is TRBJ1-5, with no clear D. There are 14 residues in the CDR3. Germline V gene lookup returns CDR1 MNHNY and CDR2 SVGAGI (reference sequence). The V end lost 6 bases, the J end lost 7 bases, and 16 bases lay between the germline ends. DNA of the CDR3: TGTGCCAGCAGCCAAGGAAACCTGCGGCAGCCCCAGCATTTT. It encodes CASSQGNLRQPQHF.

With regard to this clonotype: This clone may be a read error of a much larger clone one base away. The V gene is TRBV9, the J gene TRBJ2-2; the D gene is possibly TRBD2 (5 bases). The CDR3 totals 16 residues. CDR1 is SGDLS and CDR2 is YYNGEE in the germline V gene. CDR3 loop: CASSRARGSPTGELLF. For the CDR3, the DNA is TGTGCCAGCAGCCGAGCTCGGGGTTCGCCTACCGGGGAGCTGCTTTTT.

There are many counts of this clonotype. Sequence at one end of the junction differs from germline and may be a read error. The chain links TRBV11-2 to TRBJ2-5; possibly TRBD1 for D (5 bases). Germline V gene data show CDR1 as SGHAT and CDR2 as FQNNGV. The CDR3 runs 15 residues. CDR3: CASSQDLGREETQYF. The CDR3 bases are TGCGCCAGCAGCCAAGATTTGGGCAGGGAAGAGACCCAGTACTTC.

About this clonotype itself: The conserved final phenylalanine or tryptophan is absent from the CDR3, which likely points to a read error. The genes are TRBV9 and TRBJ1-6, with D unresolved. The germline gives CDR1 SGDLS, CDR2 YYNGEE. CDR3 size: 14 residues. Trimming removed 1 base at V and 4 bases at J, with 6 bases between. CDR3 nucleotides: TGTGCCAGCAGCGTAACGAGTTATAATTCACCCCTCCACGTT. It yields the protein CASSVTSYNSPLHV.

This clonotype has ten or more counts. The rearrangement joins TRBV19 to TRBJ1-5, with 9 bases matching TRBD1. V lost 4 bases and J lost 2; bases outside the gene matches: 3. CDR3 length equals 15 residues. The V gene's germline CDR1 is LNHDA and CDR2 SQIVND (reference sequence). As DNA, the CDR3 is TGTGCCAGTAGTACGAGGACAGGGGGCAATCAGCCCCAGCATTTT. It encodes CASSTRTGGNQPQHF.

Only a few counts were recorded for this clonotype. The V call is TRBV7-2, the J call TRBJ1-1; tentatively, D is TRBD1 (5 bases). Germline V lookup: CDR1 SGHTA, CDR2 FQGNSA. The CDR3 sequence is 17 residues long. Trimming pared 2 bases from V and 0 bases from J, leaving 16 bases between. CDR3 DNA: TGTGCCAGCAGCTTAAGGGGTTCCATACTCTTGAACACTGAAGCTTTCTTT. Its translation: CASSLRGSILLNTEAFF.

This clonotype occurred many times. This chain joins TRBV12-3 or TRBV12-4 and TRBJ2-7; TRBD1 might be the D (6 bases). This CDR3 region has 12 residues. The V and J ends lost 5 bases and 6 bases respectively, with 11 bases between them. The CDR3 loop is CASSQQGSEQYF. The CDR3, as DNA: TGTGCCAGCAGTCAACAGGGTTCCGAGCAGTACTTC.

This clonotype was found many times. This sequence joins TRBV7-2 and TRBJ2-7; weak D call: TRBD2 (6 bases). The germline V and J ends were trimmed by 1 base and 1 base, with 14 bases remaining between them. CDR3 length: 16 residues. Germline CDR1 and CDR2: SGHTA and FQGNSA. The chain's CDR3 is CASSLVFSGTSYEQYF. CDR3 in DNA: TGTGCCAGCAGCTTAGTTTTTAGCGGAACGTCCTACGAGCAGTACTTC.

V usage is TRBV6-5 and J usage is TRBJ2-7; 11 nucleotides agree with TRBD1. This CDR3 is 15 amino acids long. CDR1 and CDR2 from the germline V gene are MNHEY and SVGAGI. The ends lost 7 bases at V and 2 bases at J; junction bases unmatched: 7. DNA for the CDR3: TGTGCCAGCACCTCCCGGGACAGGGGGACCTACGAGCAGTACTTC. Encoded protein: CASTSRDRGTYEQYF.

This clonotype was detected a few times. The V call is TRBV27, the J call TRBJ2-7; D is perhaps TRBD1 (6 bases). Trimming took 6 bases from V and 5 from J, leaving 17 bases between them. Looked up from germline, CDR1 is MNHEY and CDR2 is SMNVEV (reference sequence). The length of the CDR3 is 14 residues. CDR3 residues: CASRPTRGLHEQYF. CDR3 bases: TGTGCCAGCAGACCAACCAGGGGTCTCCACGAGCAGTACTTC.